These 12 T cell receptor beta chains originate from one sample sequenced in a study of long-term antiretroviral therapy in people with HIV. immunoSEQ v3.0 was run at survey level. The method was immunoSEQ multiplex PCR; TCRdb's version includes in-frame clones alone and lacks a portion of them. This table has approximately 26,000 clones, 82% appearing once. This specimen consisted of unsorted PBMCs, obtained 2.9 years after starting antiretroviral therapy. The receptors were gathered from a man in his forties or fifties with HIV.

The chain is built from TRBV5-1 and TRBJ1-1; D gene unclear. V was clipped by 4 bases and J by 4 bases, with 20 bases between them. Germline loops: CDR1 SGHRS, CDR2 YFSETQ. CDR3 length equals 16 residues. Here the CDR3 reads CASSGRSLADGTEAFF. As DNA, the CDR3 is TGCGCCAGCAGCGGTCGTTCGTTAGCTGACGGCACTGAAGCTTTCTTT.

The V call is TRBV27, the J call TRBJ2-3; D uncertain. Germline assignment: CDR1 MNHEY and CDR2 SMNVEV (reference sequence). The CDR3 runs to 14 residues. Trimming took off 0 bases at V and 1 base at J, with 5 bases between the two ends. CDR3 sequence: CASSLSKGTDTQYF. CDR3 nucleotide sequence: TGTGCCAGCAGTTTATCGAAGGGCACAGATACGCAGTATTTT.

The V and J genes are TRBV7-9 and TRBJ2-5, with D perhaps TRBD2 (5 bases). The germline V and J ends were trimmed by 4 bases and 4 bases, with 7 bases remaining between them. Germline V gene data show CDR1 as SEHNR and CDR2 as FQNEAQ (reference sequence). The CDR3 extends over 12 amino acids. The CDR3 coding sequence is TGTGCCAGCAGCTCCGAGGGAGAGACCCAGTACTTC. Translating it yields CASSSEGETQYF. The entire variable domain, with the rest obtained from reference TRBV7-9 and TRBJ2-5, is as follows: DTGVSQNPRHKITKRGQNVTFRCDPISEHNRLYWYRQTLGQGPEFLTYFQNEAQLEKSRLLSDRFSAERPKGSFSTLEIQRTEQGDSAMYLCASSSEGETQYFGPGTRLLVL.

J is TRBJ2-5 and V is TRBV5-5; D possibly corresponds to TRBD1 (5 bases). The V end was cut by 0 bases, the J end by 5 bases, with 14 bases between. The CDR3 consists of 15 residues. Germline loops: CDR1 SGHKS, CDR2 YYEKEE (reference sequence). CDR3 in DNA: TGTGCCAGCAGCTTGGAGTCAGGGTTGGGGGAGACCCAGTACTTC. The encoded protein is CASSLESGLGETQYF.

This clone was seen a handful of times. V usage is TRBV7-2 and J usage is TRBJ2-7; TRBD1 matches at 7 bases. This CDR3 is 14 amino acids long. Germline CDR1 is SGHTA and CDR2 is FQGNSA. V shed 4 bases and J 5 bases; nucleotides not matched to a gene: 8. The CDR3 DNA is TGTGCCAGCAGCTCTTACATACAGGGGAACGAGCAGTACTTC. The encoded protein is CASSSYIQGNEQYF. The variable domain in full, with the rest retrieved from reference TRBV7-2 and TRBJ2-7, is GAGVSQSPSNKVTEKGKDVELRCDPISGHTALYWYRQSLGQGLEFLIYFQGNSAPDKSGLPSDRFSAERTGGSVSTLTIQRTQQEDSAVYLCASSSYIQGNEQYFGPGTRLTVT.

The chain is built from TRBV14 and TRBJ2-6; D unresolved. The CDR3 has 16 amino acids. With 1 base removed from V and 0 bases from J, the gap between germline ends came to 7 bases. Germline loops: CDR1 SGHDN, CDR2 FVKESK. CDR3 amino acids: CASSQGILSGANVLTF. In DNA form, the CDR3 reads TGTGCCAGCAGCCAAGGAATCCTCTCTGGGGCCAACGTCCTGACTTTC.

The rearrangement links TRBV6-4 to TRBJ1-4, with D unclear. V was trimmed by 0 bases and J by 3 bases, leaving 11 bases between them. The CDR3 loop spans 16 amino acids. Germline V gene sequence: CDR1 MRHNA, CDR2 SNTAGT. CDR3 protein: CASSDSSRRSNEKLFF. The CDR3 DNA reads TGTGCCAGCAGTGACTCGAGTCGGAGGTCTAATGAAAAACTGTTTTTT.

This chain uses TRBV7-8 with TRBJ1-1, with D possibly being TRBD1 (6 bases). Per the germline V gene, CDR1 is SGHVS and CDR2 is FQNEAQ. V lost 5 bases to trimming and J lost 0 bases, with 13 bases between them. This CDR3 is built from 15 residues. DNA of the CDR3: TGTGCCAGCAGCCCAACAGGGATCATGAACACTGAAGCTTTCTTT. Amino acids: CASSPTGIMNTEAFF.

This clone was seen once. The gene calls are TRBV19 and TRBJ2-1; D is unresolved. Germline V gene sequence: CDR1 LNHDA, CDR2 SQIVND (reference sequence). Trimming pared 7 bases from V and 11 bases from J, leaving 15 bases between. There are 12 residues in the CDR3. The CDR3 loop is CASTTLSNKQFF. The CDR3 bases are TGTGCCAGTACCACCCTTTCGAATAAGCAGTTCTTC.

This clone was detected only once. The chain couples TRBV6-1 to TRBJ2-2, with D perhaps matching TRBD1 (6 bases). Germline V gene data show CDR1 as MNHNS and CDR2 as SASEGT. CDR3 length: 15 residues. With 7 bases removed from V and 0 bases from J, the gap between germline ends came to 12 bases. CDR3 region: CASMRDTSNTGELFF. The CDR3 bases are TGTGCCAGCATGAGGGACACTTCGAACACCGGGGAGCTGTTTTTT.

The gene calls are TRBV6-1 and TRBJ2-3; 10 bases agree with TRBD2. Germline CDR1 MNHNS, CDR2 SASEGT. V gave up 6 bases and J gave up 5 bases; unmatched junction bases: 5. The CDR3 contains 14 residues. The CDR3 loop reads CASRKAGGQDTQYF. Here the CDR3 DNA reads TGTGCCAGCAGGAAAGCGGGGGGGCAAGATACGCAGTATTTT.

In its sample, this clone was seen a few times. V usage is TRBV4-1 and J usage is TRBJ1-2; D might be TRBD1 (6 bases). There are 15 residues in the CDR3. Trimming cost V 0 bases and J 2 bases, with 10 bases left between them. Germline loops: CDR1 MGHRA, CDR2 YSYEKL. CDR3 amino acids: CASSQDSGANYGYTF. CDR3 DNA sequence: TGCGCCAGCAGCCAAGATTCGGGGGCCAACTATGGCTACACCTTC.